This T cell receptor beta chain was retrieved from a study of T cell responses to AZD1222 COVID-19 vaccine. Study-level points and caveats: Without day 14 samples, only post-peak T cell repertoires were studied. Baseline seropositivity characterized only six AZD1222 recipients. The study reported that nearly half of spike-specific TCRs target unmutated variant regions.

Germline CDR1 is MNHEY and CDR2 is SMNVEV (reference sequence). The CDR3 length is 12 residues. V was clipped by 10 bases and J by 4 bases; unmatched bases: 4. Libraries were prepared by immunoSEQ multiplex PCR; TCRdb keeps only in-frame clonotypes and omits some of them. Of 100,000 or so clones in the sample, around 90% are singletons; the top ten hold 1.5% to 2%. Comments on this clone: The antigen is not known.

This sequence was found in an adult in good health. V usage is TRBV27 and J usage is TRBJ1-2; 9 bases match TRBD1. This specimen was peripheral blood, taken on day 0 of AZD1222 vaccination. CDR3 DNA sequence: TGTGCCACCCTGACAGGGGGCTATGGCTACACCTTC. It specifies CATLTGGYGYTF.